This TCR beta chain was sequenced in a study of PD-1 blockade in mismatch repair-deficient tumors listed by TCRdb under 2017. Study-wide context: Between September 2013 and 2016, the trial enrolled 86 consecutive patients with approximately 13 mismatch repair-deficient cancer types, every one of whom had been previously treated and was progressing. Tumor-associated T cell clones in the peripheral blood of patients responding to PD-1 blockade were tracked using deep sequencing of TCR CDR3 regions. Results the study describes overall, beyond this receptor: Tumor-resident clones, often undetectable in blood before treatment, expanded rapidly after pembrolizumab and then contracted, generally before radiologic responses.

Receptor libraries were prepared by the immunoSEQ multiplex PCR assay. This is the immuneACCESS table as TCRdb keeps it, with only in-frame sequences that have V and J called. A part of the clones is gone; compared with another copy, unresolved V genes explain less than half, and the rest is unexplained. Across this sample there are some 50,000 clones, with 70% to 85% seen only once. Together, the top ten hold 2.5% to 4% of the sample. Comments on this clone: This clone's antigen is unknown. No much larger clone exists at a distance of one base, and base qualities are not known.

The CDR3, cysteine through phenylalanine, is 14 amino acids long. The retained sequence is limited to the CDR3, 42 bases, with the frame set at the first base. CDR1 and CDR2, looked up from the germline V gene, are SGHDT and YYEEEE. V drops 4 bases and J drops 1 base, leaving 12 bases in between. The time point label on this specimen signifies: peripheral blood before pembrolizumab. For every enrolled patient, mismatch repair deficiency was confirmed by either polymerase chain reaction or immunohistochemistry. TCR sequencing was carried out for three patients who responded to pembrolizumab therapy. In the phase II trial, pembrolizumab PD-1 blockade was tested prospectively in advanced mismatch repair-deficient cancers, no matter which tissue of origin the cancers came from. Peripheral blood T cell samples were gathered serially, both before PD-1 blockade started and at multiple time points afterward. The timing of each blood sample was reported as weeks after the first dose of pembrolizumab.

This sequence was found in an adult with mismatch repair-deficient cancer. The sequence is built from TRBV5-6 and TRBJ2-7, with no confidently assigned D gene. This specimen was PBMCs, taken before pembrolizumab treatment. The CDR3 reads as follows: CASSPEHFSYEQYF. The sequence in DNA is TGTGCCAGCAGCCCCGAGCATTTTTCCTACGAGCAGTACTTC.